This TCR beta chain was captured in a study of T cell repertoires in cytomegalovirus infection (dated by TCRdb to about 2019). Regarding the complete study: The HLA type of each donor mattered for the analysis, because public TCR beta signatures pointed to carriage of CMV infection along with the matching HLA type.

The investigation overall reported the following: In both this cohort and an independent cohort of some 350 donors, the cumulative frequency of public TCR beta family members distinguished carriers of CMV infection plus the relevant HLA type. The ex vivo response was dominated by HLA-C-restricted CMV-specific TCR beta clonotypes, which also provided the single most frequent clonotype in two of eight donors.

This clonotype was seen at least ten times. The antigen this receptor binds is unknown. No base quality values were provided; no much bigger clone lies one nucleotide off. Instrument on record: Illumina HiSeq 1500. The public reads were quality trimmed at Q25 with fastp and then assembled into clones with MiXCR by TCRdb, keeping productive beta chains. Identical CDR3 protein sequences are pooled into one entry, listed with their most common genes and DNA. In this sample the table shows about 250,000 distinct CDR3 sequences, roughly 6.5% of which occur a single time. The ten largest clones take up around 6.9% of the sample. The germline V gene supplies CDR1 SGHTA and CDR2 FQGNSA. After removal of 2 bases from V and 4 bases from J, the junction retains 10 bases not matched to a gene. Its CDR3 holds 16 amino acids, cysteine through phenylalanine. Just the 48-base CDR3 DNA is kept, in frame starting at base 1.

The sample comprised PBMCs. The sequence is built from TRBV7-2 and TRBJ1-2; a stretch of 7 junction bases matches TRBD1. This TCR came from a human donor in good health (CMV status not recorded). Some clones in this sample may be carry-over from other donors' samples. The CDR3 in this case is CASSLMEGGHRYGYTF. The DNA is TGTGCCAGCAGCTTAATGGAAGGGGGCCATCGCTATGGCTACACCTTC. Supplemented by the reference TRBV7-2 and TRBJ1-2 proteins around the CDR3, the complete variable domain is GAGVSQSPSNKVTEKGKDVELRCDPISGHTALYWYRQSLGQGLEFLIYFQGNSAPDKSGLPSDRFSAERTGGSVSTLTIQRTQQEDSAVYLCASSLMEGGHRYGYTFGSGTRLTVV.